One and the same sample provided the 23 T cell receptor beta chains below, sequenced in a study of technical replicates of blood from four donors. TCRdb keeps only in-frame clones here, not all; method: immunoSEQ multiplex PCR. The sample yields roughly 7,000 clones, almost 97% seen once. Input material: PBMCs. The origin of the receptors is a human donor in good health.

This chain joins TRBV13 and TRBJ2-3; perhaps TRBD2 as D (5 bases). This CDR3 is 15 amino acids long. V was pared by 3 bases and J by 1 base, with 11 bases between. The germline V gene encodes CDR1 PRHDT and CDR2 FYEKMQ (reference sequence). CDR3 bases: TGTGCCAGCAGCTTTTTCGGTAGCGGCACAGATACGCAGTATTTT. Residues: CASSFFGSGTDTQYF. The full variable domain, in which reference TRBV13 and TRBJ2-3 provide the parts outside the CDR3, is AAGVIQSPRHLIKEKRETATLKCYPIPRHDTVYWYQQGPGQDPQFLISFYEKMQSDKGSIPDRFSAQQFSDYHSELNMSSLELGDSALYFCASSFFGSGTDTQYFGPGTRLTVL.

The chain recombines TRBV30 with TRBJ2-2, with D uncertain. The CDR3 contains 14 residues. Trimming removed 2 bases at V and 3 bases at J, with 10 bases between. The germline gives CDR1 GTSNPN, CDR2 SVGIG (reference sequence). CDR3: CAWSSGTHTGELFF. CDR3 sequence (DNA): TGTGCCTGGAGTTCAGGCACCCACACCGGGGAGCTGTTTTTT.

This sequence joins TRBV9 and TRBJ2-2, with D maybe TRBD2 (5 bases). V was clipped by 3 bases and J by 7 bases, with 16 bases between them. Germline CDR1 is SGDLS and CDR2 is YYNGEE. This CDR3 has 15 amino acids. In nucleotides, the CDR3 is TGTGCCAGCAGCGAGAGGCTAGAGGCGGGCGGGGAGCTGTTTTTT. It translates to CASSERLEAGGELFF.

The V and J genes are TRBV10-3 and TRBJ1-1; D unclear. The CDR3 spans 13 residues. Trimming left V 8 bases short and J 5 bases short, with 15 bases between. The germline V gene has CDR1 ENHRY and CDR2 SYGVKD. This chain's CDR3 is CAIREWARTEAFF. The CDR3 DNA reads TGTGCCATCCGCGAGTGGGCTCGGACTGAAGCTTTCTTT.

This clone has just one count. J is TRBJ1-4 and V is TRBV21-1; no DNA check was done on the table's D call, TRBD1. TRBV21-1 is a pseudogene locus. CDR3 length: 13 amino acids. The CDR3 coding sequence is TGTGCCAGCAGCAAATCTGTAACAGGGAAACTGTTTTTT. Translation: CASSKSVTGKLFF.

V usage is TRBV5-6 and J usage is TRBJ1-1, with no clear D. There are 16 residues in the CDR3. Germline CDR1 SGHDT, CDR2 YYEEEE. V was clipped by 1 base and J by 2 bases, with 15 bases between them. The CDR3 spells CASSLRRRVINTEAFF. CDR3 DNA: TGTGCCAGCAGCTTGAGGAGGAGGGTGATAAACACTGAAGCTTTCTTT. Full variable domain (outside the CDR3, taken from reference TRBV5-6 and TRBJ1-1): DAGVTQSPTHLIKTRGQQVTLRCSPKSGHDTVSWYQQALGQGPQFIFQYYEEEERQRGNFPDRFSGHQFPNYSSELNVNALLLGDSALYLCASSLRRRVINTEAFFGQGTRLTVV.

This clone was picked up one time. The gene calls are TRBV9 and TRBJ2-7, with 8 bases identical to TRBD2. CDR3 size: 15 residues. CDR1 and CDR2 (germline): SGDLS, YYNGEE. Trimming cost V 3 bases and J 2 bases; bases outside gene matches: 7. This CDR3 reads CASSAWETSAYEQYF. In nucleotides, the CDR3 is TGTGCCAGCAGCGCTTGGGAGACTAGCGCCTACGAGCAGTACTTC.

J is TRBJ1-1 and V is TRBV2; no clear D. The CDR3 contains 12 residues. CDR1 is SNHLY, CDR2 FYNNEI, per germline. V lost 2 bases and J lost 7, with 8 bases in between. CDR3 residues: CASSEMADEAFF. The CDR3 coding sequence is TGTGCCAGCAGTGAAATGGCAGATGAAGCTTTCTTT.

The chain employs TRBV13 and TRBJ2-3; a weak D match, TRBD2 (6 bases). The CDR3 spans 15 residues. Germline CDR1 is PRHDT and CDR2 is FYEKMQ (reference sequence). V was cut by 6 bases and J by 1 base, with 14 bases left in between. The CDR3 DNA reads as TGTGCCAGCAGACATAGCGGAGGCGGCACAGATACGCAGTATTTT. Its protein is CASRHSGGGTDTQYF.

The chain combines TRBV10-2 with TRBJ2-1; D is possibly TRBD1 (5 bases). Germline V gene data show CDR1 as WSHSY and CDR2 as SAAADI. The CDR3 covers 12 residues. V was shortened by 0 bases and J by 9 bases, with 6 bases between the two germline ends. The CDR3 spells CASSESTAEQFF. The CDR3 nucleotides read TGCGCCAGCAGTGAGTCGACAGCTGAGCAGTTCTTC.

V gene TRBV7-6 combines with J gene TRBJ2-1; 7 nucleotides agree with TRBD2. Unmatched junction bases numbered 7, after V lost 5 bases and J lost 0 bases. The germline gives CDR1 SGHVS, CDR2 FNYEAQ. The CDR3 extends over 16 amino acids. This chain's CDR3 is CASSVSGASSYNEQFF. As DNA, the CDR3 is TGTGCCAGCAGCGTCAGCGGGGCGAGCTCCTACAATGAGCAGTTCTTC. Drawing the rest from reference TRBV7-6 and TRBJ2-1, the complete variable domain is GAGVSQSPRYKVTKRGQDVALRCDPISGHVSLYWYRQALGQGPEFLTYFNYEAQQDKSGLPNDRFSAERPEGSISTLTIQRTEQRDSAMYRCASSVSGASSYNEQFFGPGTRLTVL.

The chain uses TRBV4-2 and TRBJ2-3; 11 nucleotides line up with TRBD2. Trimming took 4 bases from V and 1 from J; bases not matched to a gene: 10. This CDR3 comprises 18 residues. CDR1 is LGHNA, CDR2 YNFKEQ, per germline. CDR3 DNA: TGTGCCAGCAGCCCCGCGACTAGCGGGATATCAGGCACAGATACGCAGTATTTT. Encoded protein: CASSPATSGISGTDTQYF.

The chain couples TRBV28 to TRBJ2-7, with 7 positions matching TRBD2. This CDR3 contains 15 residues. Germline values: CDR1 MDHEN, CDR2 SYDVKM. V gave up 7 bases and J gave up 2 bases; unmatched junction bases: 11. The CDR3 DNA is TGTGCCAGCACTACGGCGGCGGGAGTCGCCTACGAGCAGTACTTC. Encoded protein: CASTTAAGVAYEQYF.

The V and J genes are TRBV6-5 and TRBJ2-7; TRBD1 is a possible D gene (5 bases). The CDR3 is 15 amino acids. Germline V gene data show CDR1 as MNHEY and CDR2 as SVGAGI. V shed 0 bases and J shed 1 base, with 10 bases lying between them. CDR3 protein: CASSYSLAGSYEQYF. In DNA form, the CDR3 reads TGTGCCAGCAGTTACTCCCTGGCAGGGTCCTACGAGCAGTACTTC.

The chain couples TRBV4-1 to TRBJ2-7; 9 bases fit TRBD1. The CDR3 length is 15 residues. The V and J ends lost 2 bases and 2 bases, in that order; junction bases with no gene match: 4. Germline V gene data show CDR1 as MGHRA and CDR2 as YSYEKL. The CDR3 here is CASSQTGTGTYEQYF. Here the CDR3 DNA reads TGCGCCAGCAGCCAAACCGGGACAGGGACCTACGAGCAGTACTTC.

This clone was seen just once. The J gene is TRBJ1-2, the V gene TRBV7-6; a weak D match, TRBD1 (6 bases). Trimming shortened V by 1 base and J by 8 bases, and 14 bases separated the two germline ends. This CDR3 is 14 amino acids long. Germline values: CDR1 SGHVS, CDR2 FNYEAQ. CDR3 protein: CASSLDGGAEGYTF. The CDR3 DNA reads TGTGCCAGCAGCTTAGATGGGGGGGCAGAGGGCTACACCTTC.

This chain links TRBV27 with TRBJ2-7; TRBD1 matches 7 bases. The J segment lost 4 bases and the V segment lost 6 bases, leaving 6 bases of the junction unmatched. The germline gives CDR1 MNHEY, CDR2 SMNVEV (reference sequence). This CDR3 comprises 13 residues. CDR3 sequence (DNA): TGTGCCAGCAGCCGGGACAGCTTTTACGAGCAGTACTTC. It translates to CASSRDSFYEQYF.

The chain couples TRBV6-5 to TRBJ2-2; 12 nucleotides match TRBD2. The length of the CDR3 is 16 residues. The V gene's germline CDR1 is MNHEY and CDR2 SVGAGI. J gave up 3 bases and V 4 bases, and 3 bases lay outside the gene matches. CDR3 sequence: CASSSRLAGDTGELFF. CDR3 nucleotide sequence: TGTGCCAGCAGTTCCCGACTAGCGGGAGACACCGGGGAGCTGTTTTTT.

The chain links TRBV19 to TRBJ1-2; unclear D gene. CDR3 size: 14 residues. The V end was cut by 4 bases, the J end by 8 bases, with 17 bases between. Germline V gives CDR1 LNHDA, CDR2 SQIVND (reference sequence). The CDR3, as DNA: TGTGCCAGTAGTACGAGGGCCGTCGTTAAGGGCTACACCTTC. It is translated as CASSTRAVVKGYTF.

J is TRBJ2-3 and V is TRBV5-1, with TRBD1 identical over 8 bases. V was pared by 3 bases and J by 0 bases, with 3 bases of the junction left unmatched. The V gene's germline CDR1 is SGHRS and CDR2 YFSETQ. The CDR3 contains 15 residues. This chain's CDR3 is CASSYGQGSTDTQYF. The CDR3 DNA follows: TGCGCCAGCAGCTATGGACAGGGTAGCACAGATACGCAGTATTTT.

The V gene is TRBV6-5, the J gene TRBJ1-5; maybe TRBD1 (6 bases). This CDR3 has 14 amino acids. CDR1 MNHEY and CDR2 SVGAGI come from the germline V gene. With 8 bases removed from V and 1 base from J, the gap between germline ends came to 12 bases. CDR3 in amino acids: CASHSGGSNQPQHF. For the CDR3, the DNA is TGTGCCAGCCACTCGGGGGGCAGCAATCAGCCCCAGCATTTT.

This clone showed up just a few times. This chain links TRBV7-9 with TRBJ1-2; D perhaps matches TRBD1 (5 bases). Trimming shortened V by 5 bases and J by 4 bases, and 20 bases separated the two germline ends. Germline loops: CDR1 SEHNR, CDR2 FQNEAQ (reference sequence). This CDR3 comprises 16 residues. CDR3 sequence: CASSRVEGDGGYGYTF. CDR3 nucleotide sequence: TGTGCCAGCAGCCGTGTTGAAGGGGACGGGGGCTATGGCTACACCTTC.

The J gene is TRBJ1-5, the V gene TRBV7-9, with D hard to call. Germline V lookup: CDR1 SEHNR, CDR2 FQNEAQ (reference sequence). Trimming left V 3 bases short and J 6 bases short, with 12 bases between. The CDR3 has 14 amino acids. In DNA, the CDR3 is TGTGCCAGCAGCTTCGGCGGGTTTGGTCAGCCCCAGCATTTT. This codes for CASSFGGFGQPQHF. The full variable domain, its missing parts supplied by reference TRBV7-9 and TRBJ1-5, is DTGVSQNPRHKITKRGQNVTFRCDPISEHNRLYWYRQTLGQGPEFLTYFQNEAQLEKSRLLSDRFSAERPKGSFSTLEIQRTEQGDSAMYLCASSFGGFGQPQHFGDGTRLSIL.